This TCR beta chain was sequenced during a study of CD8 T cells in ankylosing spondylitis. Study-wide points: Significant enrichment of disease-linked clones was reported in matched ankylosing spondylitis synovial fluid. Previous work reported some of these motif variants in the synovial fluid and blood of reactive arthritis. Apparently characteristic of ankylosing spondylitis blood was a TCR beta motif (fewer than ten highly homologous variants).

CDR3 length equals 12 residues. V lost 2 bases to trimming and J lost 7 bases, with 8 bases between them. Germline assignment: CDR1 MNHNY and CDR2 SVGAGI (reference sequence). Of note for this clonotype: Its antigen remains unknown.

Library preparation for TCR beta used quantitative 5'-RACE with molecular barcodes. MiXCR, applied by TCRdb to the 5' RACE reads, yields one record per CDR3 protein. The sample lists 250,000 to 400,000 distinct CDR3 sequences, roughly 12% occurring once. Sequenced sample: blood, either unsorted or a sorted T cell fraction (not recorded which). The TCR originated in a female donor with ankylosing spondylitis or in good health (not recorded which). The chain has TRBV6-6 and TRBJ1-2; the D is unclear. The CDR3 reads CASSYPGLGYTF. The CDR3 DNA reads TGTGCCAGCAGTTACCCAGGTCTTGGCTACACCTTC.